The 30 T cell receptor beta chains reported below all come from one sample, sequenced in a study of T cells in Graves' hyperthyroidism and ophthalmopathy. Amplification of TCR beta CDR3 regions used RNA as the template. During a first-round RT-PCR of the TCR CDR3, the HTBI primer set was used. One entry per CDR3 protein results from TCRdb running MiXCR on the multiplex PCR reads. The data show around 380,000 distinct CDR3 sequences, about 13% seen once. The sample consisted of blood. Receptors originate from a young man with Graves' hyperthyroidism that later progressed to Graves' ophthalmopathy.

In this sample, this clonotype turned up many times. J is TRBJ1-5 and V is TRBV30; D is uncertain. V lost 1 base and J 4 bases, leaving 8 bases between the germline ends. Germline lookup yields CDR1 GTSNPN and CDR2 SVGIG (reference sequence). The CDR3 loop spans 13 amino acids. The CDR3 DNA follows: TGTGCCTGGAGTGCTTTGGGAAATCAGCCCCAGCATTTT. Protein: CAWSALGNQPQHF. Filled out from reference TRBV30 and TRBJ1-5, the complete variable domain reads SQTIHQWPATLVQPVGSPLSLECTVEGTSNPNLYWYRQAAGRGLQLLFYSVGIGQISSEVPQNLSASRPQDRQFILSSKKLLLSDSGFYLCAWSALGNQPQHFGDGTRLSIL.

This clonotype was seen at least ten times. V usage is TRBV6-1 and J usage is TRBJ1-2; 7 bases are shared with TRBD1. V lost 8 bases to trimming and J lost 4 bases; unmatched junction nucleotides: 13. Per germline, CDR1 MNHNS and CDR2 SASEGT. The CDR3 extends over 15 amino acids. The CDR3 nucleotides read TGTGCCAGCCTTGACAGGGAACCTCTCAGCTATGGCTACACCTTC. It specifies CASLDREPLSYGYTF.

The chain is built from TRBV6-5 and TRBJ1-2, with a tentative D call TRBD1 (5 bases). V was clipped by 0 bases and J by 0 bases, with 8 bases between them. Germline CDR1 reads MNHEY; CDR2 reads SVGAGI. CDR3 length equals 15 residues. CDR3 coding DNA: TGTGCCAGCAGTTACTCTGAGGGACCTAACTATGGCTACACCTTC. It specifies CASSYSEGPNYGYTF.

This clonotype appeared once. This sequence may be a read error, since a much larger clone differs from it by one base. The J gene is TRBJ2-1, the V gene TRBV20-1; D unclear. This CDR3 region has 17 residues. The germline gives CDR1 DFQATT, CDR2 SNEGSKA (reference sequence). CDR3 protein: CSARPLDDEVGYNAQFF. The CDR3 coding sequence is TGCAGTGCTAGACCGCTCGACGACGAGGTGGGCTACAATGCGCAGTTCTTC.

This clonotype was seen ten or more times. This chain's CDR3 is CASSAWRQGEAFF. The CDR3 DNA reads as TGTGCCAGCAGTGCATGGAGACAGGGTGAAGCTTTCTTT. The rearrangement links TRBV6-1 to TRBJ1-1; TRBD1 matches 7 bases. V lost 4 bases, J lost 7 bases, and 6 bases stayed unmatched. CDR3 length equals 13 residues. Germline CDR1 and CDR2: MNHNS and SASEGT.

The rearrangement links TRBV18 to TRBJ2-4, with D perhaps TRBD1 (5 bases). This CDR3 comprises 14 residues. Germline lookup yields CDR1 KGHSH and CDR2 LQKENI. Deletions cut 3 bases from V and 9 bases from J, with 15 bases between. The CDR3 sequence is CASSPRGGHGIQYF. The CDR3 bases are TGTGCCAGCTCACCGCGCGGTGGACACGGCATTCAGTACTTC.

At least ten counts were recorded for this clonotype. DNA of the CDR3: TGTGCCAGCAGTTTGGGCGGGGGGGGAAAGACCCAGTACTTC. It translates to CASSLGGGGKTQYF. The chain carries TRBV28 and TRBJ2-5; the match to TRBD2 covers 9 bases. CDR1 and CDR2 from the germline V gene are MDHEN and SYDVKM. After removal of 3 bases from V and 6 bases from J, the junction contained 5 bases not matched to a gene. This CDR3 spans 14 amino acids.

This clonotype was seen a handful of times. The chain's CDR3 is CASNSGVGLPVREQFF. DNA for the CDR3: TGTGCCAGCAACTCCGGGGTAGGGTTACCTGTCCGGGAGCAGTTCTTC. V is TRBV5-5 and J is TRBJ2-1, with D tentatively TRBD2 (5 bases). Trimming removed 6 bases at V and 10 bases at J, with 26 bases between. This CDR3 is built from 16 residues. Germline values: CDR1 SGHKS, CDR2 YYEKEE (reference sequence).

The sample holds many counts of this clonotype. The genes are TRBV30 and TRBJ1-5; D is unclear. V lost 2 bases and J 3 bases, leaving 8 bases between the germline ends. This CDR3 region has 13 residues. Germline V CDR1 and CDR2: GTSNPN, SVGIG (reference sequence). For the CDR3, the DNA is TGTGCCTGGAGTAAAAGGGACAATCAGCCCCAGCATTTT. It specifies CAWSKRDNQPQHF.

In its sample, this clonotype was seen many times. The rearrangement joins TRBV2 to TRBJ2-1, with D possibly being TRBD1 or TRBD2 (5 bases each). The CDR3 has 16 residues. The germline CDR1 and CDR2 sequences are SNHLY and FYNNEI. V lost 7 bases to trimming and J lost 0 bases, with 16 bases between them. The CDR3 DNA is TGTGCCAGCACGACCGGGACCCTGAGCTCCTACAATGAGCAGTTCTTC. Translating it yields CASTTGTLSSYNEQFF.

The chain links TRBV5-1 to TRBJ2-7; D is possibly TRBD2 (7 bases). The CDR3 has 14 amino acids. Germline CDR1 is SGHRS and CDR2 is YFSETQ. Trimming removed 0 bases at V and 4 bases at J, with 11 bases between. The CDR3 sequence is CASSLDREGYEQYF. The CDR3 DNA reads TGCGCCAGCAGCTTGGACAGGGAGGGGTACGAGCAGTACTTC.

CDR3 nucleotides: TGTGCCACCAGCAGGTCTTATGGCGGGGAGCTGTTTTTT. It specifies CATSRSYGGELFF. The V and J genes are TRBV15 and TRBJ2-2; unclear D gene. V was shortened by 3 bases and J by 7 bases, with 9 bases between the two germline ends. This CDR3 is built from 13 residues. Germline CDR1 reads LNHNV; CDR2 reads YYDKDF (reference sequence).

This chain joins TRBV20-1 and TRBJ1-5, with D possibly matching TRBD1 (6 bases). CDR3 length equals 15 residues. V gave up 6 bases and J gave up 6 bases, with 21 bases separating them. CDR1 and CDR2 from the germline V gene are DFQATT and SNEGSKA (reference sequence). The CDR3 DNA is TGCAGTGCCTACAGCCATACAGGGAAGGGTCAGCCCCAGCATTTT. This codes for CSAYSHTGKGQPQHF.

The chain carries TRBV27 and TRBJ2-3, with 8 positions matching TRBD2. The CDR3 consists of 15 residues. The junction had 8 bases not matched to a gene; V was cut back by 7 bases and J by 2 bases. The V gene's germline CDR1 is MNHEY and CDR2 SMNVEV (reference sequence). The CDR3 sequence: CASTQISGTTDTQYF. The CDR3 coding sequence is TGTGCCAGCACCCAAATTAGCGGGACCACAGATACGCAGTATTTT.

The V call is TRBV4-3, the J call TRBJ1-2; TRBD1 might be the D (6 bases). The CDR3 is 14 amino acids. Trimming left V 0 bases short and J 2 bases short, with 7 bases between. Germline CDR1 and CDR2: LGHNA and YSLEER. The CDR3 bases are TGCGCCAGCAGCCAAGAGGACAGAAACTATGGCTACACCTTC. Its translation is CASSQEDRNYGYTF.

In this sample, this clonotype turned up many times. The J gene is TRBJ1-6, the V gene TRBV2; D not certain. The CDR3 has 15 amino acids. With 3 bases removed from V and 12 bases from J, the gap between germline ends came to 18 bases. Looked up from germline, CDR1 is SNHLY and CDR2 is FYNNEI. CDR3 sequence reads: CASSDGWPGSKPLHF. The CDR3, as DNA: TGTGCCAGCAGTGATGGGTGGCCGGGTTCAAAACCCCTCCACTTT.

This clonotype was counted at least ten times. The CDR3 nucleotides are TGTGCCACCAGTGATGGGGGGGGAGCTAATGAAAAACTGTTTTTT. Its translation: CATSDGGGANEKLFF. The chain has TRBV24-1 and TRBJ1-4, with a tentative D call TRBD1 (5 bases). CDR3 size: 15 residues. V was pared by 3 bases and J by 3 bases, with 10 bases between. The germline gives CDR1 KGHDR, CDR2 SFDVKD.

This clonotype was observed at least ten times. This sequence joins TRBV5-1 and TRBJ1-1; possibly TRBD1 for D (5 bases). CDR3 size: 14 residues. Deletions cut 4 bases from V and 3 bases from J, with 13 bases between. Germline assignment: CDR1 SGHRS and CDR2 YFSETQ. The CDR3 is CASSHQGMDTEAFF. CDR3 nucleotide sequence: TGCGCCAGCAGCCATCAGGGTATGGACACTGAAGCTTTCTTT.

This clonotype was seen ten or more times. The chain is built from TRBV29-1 and TRBJ2-1; D not certain. Germline loops: CDR1 SQVTM, CDR2 ANQGSEA. The CDR3 is made up of 14 amino acids. The V end was cut by 5 bases, the J end by 5 bases, with 16 bases between. The CDR3, as DNA: TGCAGCGTTAGAGATCAATCTTGGGACAATGAGCAGTTCTTC. It encodes CSVRDQSWDNEQFF.

There are many counts of this clonotype. V usage is TRBV11-2 and J usage is TRBJ1-5; D call uncertain. The germline V and J ends were trimmed by 5 bases and 0 bases, with 11 bases remaining between them. The germline V gene encodes CDR1 SGHAT and CDR2 FQNNGV. The CDR3 is made up of 15 amino acids. The CDR3 DNA is TGTGCCAGCAGCATTGACACCATTAGCAATCAGCCCCAGCATTTT. Translated, it gives CASSIDTISNQPQHF.

Many counts were recorded for this clonotype. The chain recombines TRBV29-1 with TRBJ1-1; no definite D call. The CDR3 consists of 13 residues. V was trimmed by 7 bases and J by 5 bases, leaving 17 bases between them. The germline V gene encodes CDR1 SQVTM and CDR2 ANQGSEA. The CDR3: CSGVTIFGTEAFF. The DNA of the CDR3 is TGCAGCGGCGTGACTATCTTCGGGACTGAAGCTTTCTTT.

This clonotype has just a few counts. The CDR3 is CASSRGNNEQFF. CDR3 in DNA: TGTGCCAGCTCACGCGGGAACAATGAGCAGTTCTTC. The chain is built from TRBV18 and TRBJ2-1, with a possible D match to TRBD2 (6 bases). Germline V gene sequence: CDR1 KGHSH, CDR2 LQKENI. Trimming removed 4 bases from V and 5 bases from J, with 6 bases in between. The CDR3 spans 12 residues.

This clonotype was observed a handful of times. This chain uses TRBV28 with TRBJ2-6; TRBD1 might be the D (6 bases). In germline, CDR1 is MDHEN, CDR2 SYDVKM. Trimming left V 5 bases short and J 0 bases short, with 14 bases between. The CDR3 has 17 amino acids. The CDR3: CASSLLRGASGANVLTF. The CDR3 DNA reads as TGTGCCAGCAGTCTTCTCAGGGGCGCCTCTGGGGCCAACGTCCTGACTTTC.

This clonotype was recorded at least ten times. This sequence joins TRBV28 and TRBJ2-7, with a tentative D call TRBD1 (5 bases). CDR1 is MDHEN and CDR2 is SYDVKM in the germline V gene. The V and J ends lost 7 bases and 0 bases respectively, with 16 bases between them. The CDR3 loop spans 15 amino acids. The CDR3 region is CASKFLDSSSYEQYF. CDR3 nucleotide sequence: TGTGCCAGCAAGTTTCTCGACAGTAGCTCCTACGAGCAGTACTTC.

This clonotype was counted many times. This chain uses TRBV7-8 with TRBJ2-1; D gene ambiguous. The CDR3 has 11 residues. The V gene lost 2 bases and the J gene lost 9 bases, with 5 bases spanning the gap. In germline, CDR1 is SGHVS, CDR2 FQNEAQ. CDR3 DNA sequence: TGTGCCAGCAGCTTATTCGGTGAGCAGTTCTTC. Translating gives CASSLFGEQFF.

This clonotype was observed a few times. The chain carries TRBV20-1 and TRBJ2-7; TRBD1 agrees at 7 bases. CDR1 and CDR2 (germline): DFQATT, SNEGSKA (reference sequence). The CDR3 runs to 13 residues. V lost 6 bases and J lost 4; bases outside the gene matches: 9. In DNA, the CDR3 is TGCAGTGCCCCAGTCAGGGGGACATACGAGCAGTACTTC. Encoded protein: CSAPVRGTYEQYF.

This clonotype appeared a few times. The gene calls are TRBV3-1 and TRBJ2-2; perhaps TRBD2 as D (5 bases). Germline CDR1 is LGHDT and CDR2 is YNNKEL (reference sequence). V lost 0 bases and J 3 bases, leaving 11 bases between the germline ends. CDR3 length: 16 amino acids. The DNA of the CDR3 is TGTGCCAGCAGCCAAGACGTAAGAGGGTACACCGGGGAGCTGTTTTTT. This translates into CASSQDVRGYTGELFF.

This clonotype was seen a few times. This sequence joins TRBV20-1 and TRBJ2-3; the D is unclear. The ends were cut back, 1 base at V and 3 bases at J, with 20 bases in the middle. This CDR3 comprises 17 residues. Per the germline V gene, CDR1 is DFQATT and CDR2 is SNEGSKA (reference sequence). The CDR3 region has the DNA TGCAGTGCTAGAGTCCTGATCCTCGCCGATGAAACAGATACGCAGTATTTT. Translation gives CSARVLILADETDTQYF.

The rearrangement joins TRBV5-6 to TRBJ1-2; TRBD1 matches 7 bases. V shed 3 bases, J shed 10 bases, and the junction held 18 bases outside the gene matches. This CDR3 has 16 residues. CDR1 is SGHDT and CDR2 is YYEEEE in the germline V gene. The CDR3 region has the DNA TGTGCCAGCAGCTCAGACCCGACAGGGAGTGGGAACGCCTACACCTTC. This translates into CASSSDPTGSGNAYTF.

This clonotype was observed a handful of times. This may come from a read error, since a much larger clone is one base off. V gene TRBV11-2 combines with J gene TRBJ2-7; no clear D. Germline V CDR1 and CDR2: SGHAT, FQNNGV. The V and J ends lost 3 bases and 6 bases respectively, with 15 bases between them. The CDR3 loop spans 14 amino acids. Here the CDR3 reads CASSFTLPTCEQYF. The CDR3 DNA reads as TGTGCCAGCAGCTTTACTCTTCCAACCTGCGAGCAGTACTTC.